These 21 T cell receptor beta chains originate from one sample sequenced in a study of shared clonotypes between healthy human individuals (dated by TCRdb to the early 2020s). The library was generated by the immunoSEQ multiplex PCR assay. TCRdb provides this immuneACCESS table in a form limited to in-frame rearrangements. Some clones are lacking; in checked studies, under half of them reflect an unresolved V gene, and why the rest are absent is not known. This sample comprises approximately 720,000 clones, 72% of them detected only once. 1.5% to 2% of the sample goes to the ten largest clones. Sequences were obtained from memory CD4+ T cells sorted from blood. The cell subset or site label here, explained by the study, means: CD45RA-negative fraction. The origin of the receptors is a woman in her 30s in good health.

The V call is TRBV7-2, the J call TRBJ1-1; D gene ambiguous. From germline, CDR1 is SGHTA and CDR2 FQGNSA. The CDR3 covers 13 residues. Trimming took 1 base from V and 8 from J, leaving 11 bases between them. The CDR3 DNA is TGTGCCAGCAGCTTAGTAGGGCCAGACGAAGCTTTCTTT. Translation gives CASSLVGPDEAFF.

The chain employs TRBV2 and TRBJ2-3, with 9 bases lining up with TRBD2. Per the germline V gene, CDR1 is SNHLY and CDR2 is FYNNEI. The CDR3 covers 14 residues. J lost 0 bases, V lost 7 bases, and 2 bases had no gene match. This chain's CDR3 is CASTAGGSTDTQYF. For the CDR3, the DNA is TGTGCCAGCACGGCGGGAGGGAGCACAGATACGCAGTATTTT.

The V and J genes are TRBV6-5 and TRBJ2-7, with 9 bases matching TRBD1. The trim removed 0 bases at V and 4 bases at J, leaving 7 bases unmatched. The length of the CDR3 is 16 residues. CDR1 and CDR2 from the germline V gene are MNHEY and SVGAGI. Here the CDR3 DNA reads TGTGCCAGCAGTTACTCCGGGACAGGGACCTTTTACGAGCAGTACTTC. Translation gives CASSYSGTGTFYEQYF.

This clone was seen more than once but under ten times. The same CDR3 arises from other DNA sequences in this sample as well. The CDR3 DNA reads as TGTGCCAGCAGCTTGGGAGGACGGAGCTCTGGAAACACCATATATTTT. This codes for CASSLGGRSSGNTIYF. The chain links TRBV5-4 to TRBJ1-3; D uncertain. The CDR3 runs 16 residues. Trimming removed 0 bases from V and 0 bases from J, with 10 bases in between. The germline V gene encodes CDR1 SGHNT and CDR2 YYREEE (reference sequence).

The chain uses TRBV6-4 and TRBJ2-1, with D maybe TRBD1 (7 bases). The germline V gene has CDR1 MRHNA and CDR2 SNTAGT. The CDR3 totals 14 residues. V gave up 4 bases and J gave up 9 bases, with 16 bases separating them. The CDR3 protein is CASSAQGGFAEQFF. Written as DNA, the CDR3 is TGTGCCAGCAGTGCTCAGGGGGGCTTCGCTGAGCAGTTCTTC.

The rearrangement links TRBV6-6 to TRBJ2-7, with 14 bases fitting TRBD2. The V gene's germline CDR1 is MNHNY and CDR2 SVGAGI (reference sequence). The CDR3 sequence is 16 residues long. The V and J ends lost 6 bases and 0 bases, in that order; junction bases with no gene match: 4. The CDR3 protein is CASSGTSGSSSYEQYF. CDR3 nucleotide sequence: TGTGCCAGCAGCGGGACTAGCGGGAGTAGCTCCTACGAGCAGTACTTC.

A few counts support this clone. This chain uses TRBV9 with TRBJ2-3; D gene uncertain. Trimming took off 0 bases at V and 0 bases at J, with 14 bases between the two ends. The V gene's germline CDR1 is SGDLS and CDR2 YYNGEE. This CDR3 has 17 residues. CDR3 nucleotide sequence: TGTGCCAGCAGCGTAGGGACCGGCGTTGATAGCACAGATACGCAGTATTTT. It codes for CASSVGTGVDSTDTQYF.

CDR3 DNA: TGTGCCAGCAGTGAATCCCAAGAGACCCAGTACTTC. It yields the protein CASSESQETQYF. J is TRBJ2-5 and V is TRBV2; D remains ambiguous. V dropped 2 bases and J dropped 1 base, with 2 bases sitting between them. The CDR3 is made up of 12 amino acids. Germline assignment: CDR1 SNHLY and CDR2 FYNNEI.

The chain links TRBV7-2 to TRBJ2-7, with 9 bases matching TRBD2. Trimming at V came to 4 bases and at J to 2 bases, leaving 12 bases not matched to a gene. The CDR3 loop spans 17 amino acids. Germline assignment: CDR1 SGHTA and CDR2 FQGNSA. The CDR3 DNA sequence: TGTGCCAGCAGCTCACCCGCCGGTCTAGCGGGAACCTACGAGCAGTACTTC. Encoded protein: CASSSPAGLAGTYEQYF.

This clone was counted many times. The rearrangement joins TRBV7-2 to TRBJ1-5; a weak D match, TRBD1 (5 bases). The germline V gene has CDR1 SGHTA and CDR2 FQGNSA. V gave up 1 base and J gave up 6 bases, with 10 bases separating them. CDR3 length: 14 amino acids. DNA of the CDR3: TGTGCCAGCAGCTTAGTCAGAGGGACTCAGCCCCAGCATTTT. Protein sequence: CASSLVRGTQPQHF.

This clone showed up just a few times. V is TRBV6-5 and J is TRBJ1-5, with TRBD1 identical over 9 bases. The CDR3 spans 15 residues. CDR1 MNHEY and CDR2 SVGAGI come from the germline V gene. With V trimmed by 8 bases and J by 7 bases, 12 bases remained unmatched. The DNA of the CDR3 is TGTGCCAGCGGTTGGGACAGGGAGGCGAGGCAGCCCCAGCATTTT. Its protein product is CASGWDREARQPQHF.

The chain carries TRBV7-8 and TRBJ2-3; 12 bases are a match to TRBD2. This CDR3 region has 16 residues. Germline V gene lookup returns CDR1 SGHVS and CDR2 FQNEAQ. V trimming: 1 base; J trimming: 6 bases; junction bases outside the gene matches: 5. This chain's CDR3 is CASSLGTSGTLDTQYF. The CDR3 region has the DNA TGTGCCAGCAGCTTAGGGACTAGCGGGACTCTTGATACGCAGTATTTT.

V gene TRBV10-3 combines with J gene TRBJ2-3; the match to TRBD2 covers 10 bases. The CDR3 loop spans 17 amino acids. Trimming removed 3 bases from V and 4 bases from J; junction bases left unmatched: 10. Germline V CDR1 and CDR2: ENHRY, SYGVKD. The chain's CDR3 is CAISDLGAGGPADTQYF. As DNA, the CDR3 is TGTGCCATCAGTGACTTGGGAGCGGGAGGGCCTGCAGATACGCAGTATTTT.

This clone was counted between two and nine times. The V and J genes are TRBV19 and TRBJ1-5; D ambiguous. The germline CDR1 and CDR2 sequences are LNHDA and SQIVND (reference sequence). With 10 bases removed from V and 2 bases from J, the gap between germline ends came to 15 bases. The CDR3 extends over 14 amino acids. DNA for the CDR3: TGTGCCACCATGGGGTCGTATGGCAATCAGCCCCAGCATTTT. Translating it yields CATMGSYGNQPQHF.

The chain joins TRBV27 to TRBJ2-1, with 8 bases fitting TRBD1. The CDR3 consists of 17 residues. With V trimmed by 2 bases and J by 6 bases, 12 bases remained unmatched. The germline V gene has CDR1 MNHEY and CDR2 SMNVEV (reference sequence). CDR3 nucleotides: TGTGCCAGCAGTTTAAGACACAGGGGGGCCTTTCTCAATGAGCAGTTCTTC. Residues: CASSLRHRGAFLNEQFF.

This rearrangement joins TRBV30 to TRBJ2-3, with a possible D match to TRBD2 (6 bases). Trimming pared 2 bases from V and 2 bases from J, leaving 11 bases between. The CDR3 has 14 amino acids. Germline-derived CDR1 and CDR2 are GTSNPN and SVGIG (reference sequence). CDR3 bases: TGTGCCTGGAGTAGAGGCGGGATCACAGATACGCAGTATTTT. This sequence encodes CAWSRGGITDTQYF.

This chain connects TRBV5-1 to TRBJ2-3; no definite D call. Germline assignment: CDR1 SGHRS and CDR2 YFSETQ. V was shortened by 7 bases and J by 6 bases, with 12 bases between the two germline ends. The CDR3 extends over 12 amino acids. The CDR3 region has the DNA TGCGCCAGCCGCCTTAATTGGGATACGCAGTATTTT. Amino acids: CASRLNWDTQYF. Combining the CDR3 with reference TRBV5-1 and TRBJ2-3 gives the whole variable domain KAGVTQTPRYLIKTRGQQVTLSCSPISGHRSVSWYQQTPGQGLQFLFEYFSETQRNKGNFPGRFSGRQFSNSRSEMNVSTLELGDSALYLCASRLNWDTQYFGPGTRLTVL.

V and J are TRBV6-1 and TRBJ2-7; D remains unclear. Trimming removed 1 base at V and 8 bases at J, with 12 bases between. CDR3 length: 13 amino acids. The germline gives CDR1 MNHNS, CDR2 SASEGT. CDR3 DNA: TGTGCCAGCAGTGAAGGTCGTTTGGCGAAGCAGTACTTC. It specifies CASSEGRLAKQYF.

The genes are TRBV6-6 and TRBJ1-5; D is possibly TRBD1 (5 bases). This CDR3 is built from 14 residues. The germline CDR1 and CDR2 sequences are MNHNY and SVGAGI (reference sequence). With 4 bases removed from V and 7 bases from J, the gap between germline ends came to 14 bases. Here the CDR3 reads CASSSQGDGQPQHF. CDR3 in DNA: TGTGCCAGCAGTTCCCAGGGTGATGGGCAGCCCCAGCATTTT.

The chain combines TRBV4-1 with TRBJ2-7, with 10 bases fitting TRBD2. V lost 4 bases to trimming and J lost 4 bases; unmatched junction nucleotides: 7. Germline CDR1 MGHRA, CDR2 YSYEKL. This CDR3 has 15 amino acids. This CDR3 is CASSLQLAGTYEQYF. Written as DNA, the CDR3 is TGCGCCAGCAGCCTCCAACTAGCGGGAACGTACGAGCAGTACTTC.

Notes on this clone: At the DNA level, this CDR3 is encoded by other sequences in the same sample as well. The chain couples TRBV5-1 to TRBJ2-3; TRBD2 is a possible D gene (6 bases). Germline V gene lookup returns CDR1 SGHRS and CDR2 YFSETQ. This CDR3 contains 15 residues. Trimming took off 4 bases at V and 0 bases at J, with 12 bases between the two ends. In DNA, the CDR3 is TGCGCCAGCAGCCTGGTGAGCGGGAGCACAGATACGCAGTATTTT. Protein product: CASSLVSGSTDTQYF.